The next 32 T cell receptor beta chains were all read from a single sample in a study of blood T cells in healthy people across ages. Primers used in a second PCR of roughly 6 to 11 cycles were a sample-barcoded 5' primer and a J-beta primer mix. TCRdb reprocessed the 5' RACE reads with MiXCR, giving one entry per CDR3 protein. This sample has 1.5 million to 1.8 million distinct CDR3 sequences, with approximately 39% found just once. The sequenced sample consisted of blood. Every receptor here comes from a woman in her late teens or twenties in good health.

With regard to this clonotype: Being one base from a much bigger clone, this may be a read error. The gene calls are TRBV30 and TRBJ2-3; the D gene is possibly TRBD2 (5 bases). This CDR3 is built from 14 residues. The V end lost 4 bases, the J end lost 2 bases, and 13 bases lay between the germline ends. Looked up from germline, CDR1 is GTSNPN and CDR2 is SVGIG (reference sequence). CDR3 protein: CAWTTRAATDTQYF. DNA of the CDR3: TGTGCCTGGACCACCCGAGCGGCCACAGATACGCAGTATTTT.

The chain carries TRBV6-2 or TRBV6-3 and TRBJ2-7; TRBD1 is a possible D gene (6 bases). CDR1 is MNHEY, CDR2 SVGEGT, per germline. This CDR3 is 12 amino acids long. V was pared by 6 bases and J by 5 bases, with 11 bases between. The CDR3, as DNA: TGTGCCAGCAGAGACAGGACCCACGAGCAGTACTTC. It yields the protein CASRDRTHEQYF.

This clonotype was seen more than once but under ten times. The chain combines TRBV7-3 with TRBJ2-7; TRBD2 aligns across 13 bases. The V segment lost 5 bases and the J segment 11 bases; nucleotides outside the gene matches: 6. This CDR3 spans 13 amino acids. Germline CDR1 is SGHTA and CDR2 is FQGTGA. The CDR3 is CASSPGTSGNKYF. In DNA, the CDR3 is TGTGCCAGCAGCCCCGGGACTAGCGGGAATAAGTACTTC.

The table lists this clonotype with many counts. V gene TRBV12-3 or TRBV12-4 combines with J gene TRBJ2-7, with D possibly being TRBD2 (5 bases). The CDR3 is 12 amino acids. Trimming took 4 bases from V and 3 from J, leaving 7 bases between them. CDR3 sequence: CASSWTVYEQYF. Written as DNA, the CDR3 is TGTGCCAGCAGTTGGACTGTCTACGAGCAGTACTTC.

This clonotype was seen more than once but under ten times. V usage is TRBV5-1 and J usage is TRBJ2-5; D unclear. Germline CDR1 and CDR2: SGHRS and YFSETQ. CDR3 length equals 18 residues. The V gene lost 0 bases and the J gene lost 0 bases, with 18 bases spanning the gap. The CDR3 nucleotides are TGCGCCAGCAGCTTGGCCGGTTTTGGTGCGGCTGACCAAGAGACCCAGTACTTC. Encoded protein: CASSLAGFGAADQETQYF.

The V and J genes are TRBV30 and TRBJ2-4; TRBD2 is a possible D gene (5 bases). V lost 2 bases and J lost 0, with 11 bases in between. There are 15 residues in the CDR3. Germline V gene sequence: CDR1 GTSNPN, CDR2 SVGIG (reference sequence). The CDR3 here is CAWSRSGGAKNIQYF. The CDR3 nucleotides read TGTGCCTGGAGTAGAAGCGGAGGAGCCAAAAACATTCAGTACTTC.

This clonotype was counted once. The rearrangement links TRBV20-1 to TRBJ2-5, with 7 bases identical to TRBD2. This CDR3 is 12 amino acids long. Looked up from germline, CDR1 is DFQATT and CDR2 is SNEGSKA (reference sequence). With 7 bases clipped from V and 11 bases from J, the junction kept 13 bases outside the gene matches. CDR3 bases: TGCAGTGAACGGGACTATAACTACGGGCAGTACTTC. It translates to CSERDYNYGQYF.

The J gene is TRBJ2-7, the V gene TRBV7-9; D perhaps matches TRBD2 (5 bases). The CDR3 extends over 16 amino acids. The V and J ends lost 1 base and 2 bases respectively, with 15 bases between them. Germline CDR1 SEHNR, CDR2 FQNEAQ (reference sequence). CDR3 in amino acids: CASSLELASPPYEQYF. In DNA, the CDR3 is TGTGCCAGCAGCTTAGAGTTAGCGAGTCCTCCCTACGAGCAGTACTTC.

The chain links TRBV7-8 to TRBJ2-5, with 8 positions matching TRBD1. The DNA end lines up better with TRBJ2-7; the J call may be wrong. The length of the CDR3 is 16 residues. Germline V gene sequence: CDR1 SGHVS, CDR2 FQNEAQ. The CDR3: CASSPYGTGGFYEQYF. The CDR3 DNA is TGTGCCAGCAGCCCATATGGGACAGGAGGCTTTTACGAGCAGTACTTC.

The J gene is TRBJ2-1, the V gene TRBV7-9; the D gene could be TRBD1 or TRBD2 (5 bases each). CDR1 and CDR2 (germline): SEHNR, FQNEAQ (reference sequence). The CDR3 totals 17 residues. V was cut by 5 bases and J by 6 bases, with 23 bases left in between. CDR3 DNA sequence: TGTGCCAGCAGCCGCTGGGGCTCTAGCAGCAAGACCAATGAGCAGTTCTTC. Residues: CASSRWGSSSKTNEQFF.

This rearrangement joins TRBV6-7 to TRBJ1-5; 9 nucleotides match TRBD1. TRBV6-7 carries the ORF label, with uncertain function. This CDR3 contains 18 residues. With V trimmed by 4 bases and J by 6 bases, 16 bases remained unmatched. The CDR3 protein is CASSSNFYRDRDCQPQHF. For the CDR3, the DNA is TGTGCCAGCAGTTCGAATTTTTACCGGGACAGGGATTGTCAGCCCCAGCATTTT.

Only a few counts were recorded for this clonotype. V is TRBV5-5 and J is TRBJ1-5; TRBD1 agrees at 7 bases. The trim removed 2 bases at V and 6 bases at J, leaving 5 bases unmatched. The CDR3 spans 14 residues. From germline, CDR1 is SGHKS and CDR2 YYEKEE (reference sequence). The CDR3 loop is CASSFRGAGQPQHF. CDR3 DNA: TGTGCCAGCAGCTTCAGGGGGGCAGGTCAGCCCCAGCATTTT.

This clonotype appeared many times. This chain uses TRBV7-2 with TRBJ2-7; tentative D call: TRBD1 (6 bases). The germline V and J ends were trimmed by 4 bases and 0 bases, with 13 bases remaining between them. The CDR3 extends over 15 amino acids. From germline, CDR1 is SGHTA and CDR2 FQGNSA. CDR3 region: CASSSSGTRSYEQYF. CDR3 bases: TGTGCCAGCAGCTCATCCGGGACACGCTCCTACGAGCAGTACTTC.

This clonotype was counted between two and nine times. CDR3 sequence reads: CASSSTGATNEKLFF. CDR3 sequence (DNA): TGTGCCAGCAGTTCTACAGGAGCAACTAATGAAAAACTGTTTTTT. The chain combines TRBV7-9 with TRBJ1-4; possible D gene TRBD1, 5 bases. Per the germline V gene, CDR1 is SEHNR and CDR2 is FQNEAQ (reference sequence). Trimming removed 6 bases from V and 0 bases from J, with 11 bases in between. The CDR3 has 15 residues.

V gene TRBV7-9 combines with J gene TRBJ2-1; 12 nucleotides align to TRBD2. The CDR3 is 15 amino acids. Germline V gene sequence: CDR1 SEHNR, CDR2 FQNEAQ (reference sequence). J was trimmed by 9 bases and V by 5 bases; bases with no gene match: 8. CDR3 loop: CASSRGLAGGGEQFF. The CDR3 DNA reads as TGTGCCAGCAGCCGGGGACTAGCGGGTGGAGGTGAGCAGTTCTTC.

This clonotype was found a few times. The rearrangement joins TRBV20-1 to TRBJ2-1; 11 bases align to TRBD2. Germline V gene data show CDR1 as DFQATT and CDR2 as SNEGSKA (reference sequence). J was trimmed by 6 bases and V by 3 bases; bases with no gene match: 7. The CDR3 has 15 residues. The CDR3 loop is CSASLTSGGPNEQFF. As DNA, the CDR3 is TGCAGTGCTAGCCTTACTAGCGGGGGTCCCAATGAGCAGTTCTTC.

This clonotype has more than one count but fewer than ten. The chain has TRBV11-3 and TRBJ2-1; perhaps TRBD2 as D (6 bases). The CDR3 has 16 amino acids. Germline loops: CDR1 SGHNT, CDR2 YENEEA. Trimming removed 4 bases from V and 0 bases from J, with 13 bases in between. The CDR3 region has the DNA TGTGCCAGCAGCTCCCGTTCTAGCGCCTCCTACAATGAGCAGTTCTTC. Its translation: CASSSRSSASYNEQFF.

The gene calls are TRBV20-1 and TRBJ2-5; tentatively, D is TRBD1 (5 bases). The CDR3 loop spans 15 amino acids. The germline V gene encodes CDR1 DFQATT and CDR2 SNEGSKA (reference sequence). The V and J ends lost 3 bases and 2 bases respectively, with 16 bases between them. CDR3 DNA sequence: TGCAGTGCTAGTGACGGGTCCCAGGGTCAAGAGACCCAGTACTTC. It translates to CSASDGSQGQETQYF.

This clonotype was picked up one time. The V gene is TRBV3-1, the J gene TRBJ2-5, with D possibly TRBD2 on 6 matching bases. The CDR3 has 18 amino acids. The germline CDR1 and CDR2 sequences are LGHDT and YNNKEL (reference sequence). The V gene lost 5 bases and the J gene lost 11 bases, with 33 bases spanning the gap. CDR3 in DNA: TGTGCCAGCAGCTTACCCGGGACTTCCTATGGCCCCTACAATGAGCAGTACTTC. Amino acids: CASSLPGTSYGPYNEQYF.

This clonotype came up a few times. V and J are TRBV12-3 or TRBV12-4 and TRBJ2-1; D is tentatively TRBD1 or TRBD2 (5 bases each). Between the trimmed V and J ends, which lost 3 bases and 10 bases, there was a span of 10 bases. The CDR3 contains 12 residues. The CDR3 nucleotides read TGTGCCAGCAGTTTTGTGGGGGTGGAGCAGTTCTTC. It specifies CASSFVGVEQFF.

This clonotype was seen only a few times. The V gene is TRBV29-1, the J gene TRBJ2-6; 13 bases are a match to TRBD2. Germline CDR1 is SQVTM and CDR2 is ANQGSEA. This CDR3 region has 18 residues. J was trimmed by 0 bases and V by 4 bases; bases with no gene match: 6. CDR3 residues: CSVADTSGRASGANVLTF. The CDR3 nucleotides are TGCAGCGTTGCCGATACTAGCGGGAGGGCCTCTGGGGCCAACGTCCTGACTTTC.

This clonotype was counted a few times. The gene calls are TRBV6-6 and TRBJ2-5; TRBD1 matches at 9 bases. The J call may be mistaken, given a closer DNA end match to TRBJ2-7. The germline CDR1 and CDR2 sequences are MNHNY and SVGAGI (reference sequence). The CDR3 loop spans 14 amino acids. For the CDR3, the DNA is TGTGCCAGCACCAAGGGGACAGGGAGGTACGAGCAGTACTTC. It translates to CASTKGTGRYEQYF.

The chain combines TRBV7-2 with TRBJ2-3; D is possibly TRBD2 (6 bases). Per germline, CDR1 SGHTA and CDR2 FQGNSA. The V end was cut by 4 bases, the J end by 3 bases, with 14 bases between. This CDR3 is built from 15 residues. In DNA form, the CDR3 reads TGTGCCAGCAGCTCCCCCGGGAGATGGACAGATACGCAGTATTTT. Protein: CASSSPGRWTDTQYF. Full variable domain (rest looked up from reference TRBV7-2 and TRBJ2-3): GAGVSQSPSNKVTEKGKDVELRCDPISGHTALYWYRQSLGQGLEFLIYFQGNSAPDKSGLPSDRFSAERTGGSVSTLTIQRTQQEDSAVYLCASSSPGRWTDTQYFGPGTRLTVL.

The chain is built from TRBV28 and TRBJ2-5; 7 bases map to TRBD2. This CDR3 contains 15 residues. After removal of 10 bases from V and 2 bases from J, the junction contained 13 bases not matched to a gene. Per germline, CDR1 MDHEN and CDR2 SYDVKM. CDR3 loop: CAICGAGAIQETQYF. CDR3 DNA sequence: TGTGCCATCTGCGGGGCGGGAGCCATTCAAGAGACCCAGTACTTC. Filled out from reference TRBV28 and TRBJ2-5, the complete variable domain reads DVKVTQSSRYLVKRTGEKVFLECVQDMDHENMFWYRQDPGLGLRLIYFSYDVKMKEKGDIPEGYSVSREKKERFSLILESASTNQTSMYLCAICGAGAIQETQYFGPGTRLLVL.

The chain joins TRBV9 to TRBJ2-3; a possible D gene is TRBD2 (6 bases). The CDR3 sequence is 16 residues long. Germline CDR1 is SGDLS and CDR2 is YYNGEE. The germline V and J ends were trimmed by 0 bases and 0 bases, with 11 bases remaining between them. The CDR3 is CASSVAASVSTDTQYF. The CDR3 DNA reads as TGTGCCAGCAGCGTAGCGGCTAGCGTTAGCACAGATACGCAGTATTTT.

The gene calls are TRBV7-8 and TRBJ2-1; no clear D gene. V shed 0 bases and J shed 9 bases, with 15 bases lying between them. Germline CDR1 SGHVS, CDR2 FQNEAQ. There are 15 residues in the CDR3. The CDR3 DNA follows: TGTGCCAGCAGCTTAGCAGGCTCGTTTATCGGTGAGCAGTTCTTC. Protein sequence: CASSLAGSFIGEQFF.

This rearrangement joins TRBV15 to TRBJ2-3; D gene unclear. Trimming shortened V by 0 bases and J by 0 bases, and 13 bases separated the two germline ends. CDR1 LNHNV and CDR2 YYDKDF come from the germline V gene (reference sequence). This CDR3 region has 17 residues. In nucleotides, the CDR3 is TGTGCCACCAGCAGAGATTTGGGTAGTACTAGCACAGATACGCAGTATTTT. This encodes CATSRDLGSTSTDTQYF.

J is TRBJ2-1 and V is TRBV29-1; D is unclear. The V and J ends lost 6 bases and 12 bases respectively, with 15 bases between them. CDR1 is SQVTM, CDR2 ANQGSEA, per germline. CDR3 length equals 11 residues. The CDR3 spells CSVASSASQFF. In DNA form, the CDR3 reads TGCAGCGTGGCTTCAAGCGCCTCGCAGTTCTTC.

This clonotype was detected only once. J is TRBJ2-2 and V is TRBV18; D call uncertain. The CDR3 has 15 amino acids. The V gene lost 3 bases and the J gene lost 5 bases, with 13 bases spanning the gap. Germline V lookup: CDR1 KGHSH, CDR2 LQKENI. CDR3 nucleotides: TGTGCCAGCTCACCCGCGACCCGCCGGACCGGGGAGCTGTTTTTT. The encoded protein is CASSPATRRTGELFF.

This clonotype was counted between two and nine times. V usage is TRBV7-9 and J usage is TRBJ2-1; 12 bases match TRBD2. CDR3 length: 17 amino acids. Germline CDR1 and CDR2: SEHNR and FQNEAQ (reference sequence). V lost 4 bases to trimming and J lost 4 bases; unmatched junction nucleotides: 8. The CDR3 sequence is CASSSLAGGGFYNEQFF. Here the CDR3 DNA reads TGTGCCAGCAGCTCGCTAGCGGGAGGGGGTTTTTACAATGAGCAGTTCTTC.

This chain joins TRBV15 and TRBJ2-3, with 13 bases lining up with TRBD2. The CDR3 extends over 17 amino acids. Germline-derived CDR1 and CDR2 are LNHNV and YYDKDF (reference sequence). V shed 0 bases and J 2 bases; nucleotides not matched to a gene: 2. CDR3 loop: CATSRDGTSGTTDTQYF. In DNA form, the CDR3 reads TGTGCCACCAGCAGAGATGGGACTAGCGGGACCACAGATACGCAGTATTTT.

V and J are TRBV15 and TRBJ1-1; D gene uncertain. With 5 bases removed from V and 1 base from J, the gap between germline ends came to 11 bases. CDR3 length equals 14 residues. The V gene's germline CDR1 is LNHNV and CDR2 YYDKDF (reference sequence). The CDR3 spells CATSGGLENTEAFF. CDR3 sequence (DNA): TGTGCCACCAGCGGCGGTTTAGAGAACACTGAAGCTTTCTTT.